Listed here are 6 T cell receptor beta chains from one sample, sequenced in a study of cytomegalovirus exposure and HLA in healthy donors. The PCR contained 60 Vbeta and 13 Jbeta primers. Some clones are missing from TCRdb's copy, which holds only in-frame ones; the method was immunoSEQ multiplex PCR. The table records about 170,000 clones, roughly 80% of them present only once. The sample comprised PBMCs. The receptors originated from a female donor in good health and CMV-seronegative.

The chain recombines TRBV7-9 with TRBJ1-4; the D is unclear. The germline V gene has CDR1 SEHNR and CDR2 FQNEAQ (reference sequence). CDR3 size: 14 residues. V dropped 0 bases and J dropped 6 bases, with 8 bases sitting between them. The CDR3 DNA reads as TGTGCCAGCAGCTTAGCCCCTACAGATGAAAAACTGTTTTTT. It specifies CASSLAPTDEKLFF.

The chain couples TRBV6-1 to TRBJ2-1, with TRBD1 identical over 7 bases. Germline CDR1 and CDR2: MNHNS and SASEGT. The V and J ends lost 6 bases and 3 bases, in that order; junction bases with no gene match: 5. CDR3 length: 14 amino acids. DNA of the CDR3: TGTGCCAGCAGCCGACGACAGGGCTACAATGAGCAGTTCTTC. Amino acids: CASSRRQGYNEQFF.

This chain joins TRBV4-1 and TRBJ2-7, with 7 bases matching TRBD2. The germline gives CDR1 MGHRA, CDR2 YSYEKL. The CDR3 spans 15 residues. V gave up 4 bases and J gave up 1 base; unmatched junction bases: 7. The CDR3 loop reads CASSPATSLSYEQYF. DNA for the CDR3: TGCGCCAGCAGCCCAGCGACTAGCTTGTCCTACGAGCAGTACTTC.

J is TRBJ2-6 and V is TRBV5-1; D is perhaps TRBD1 (5 bases). Germline CDR1 is SGHRS and CDR2 is YFSETQ. The ends were cut back, 3 bases at V and 0 bases at J, with 10 bases in the middle. This CDR3 region has 16 residues. The CDR3 sequence: CASSWGTTSGANVLTF. In DNA form, the CDR3 reads TGCGCCAGCAGCTGGGGCACTACCTCTGGGGCCAACGTCCTGACTTTC.

This chain connects TRBV6-1 to TRBJ1-3; D not resolved. This CDR3 has 15 amino acids. Germline values: CDR1 MNHNS, CDR2 SASEGT. Trimming took off 2 bases at V and 4 bases at J, with 12 bases between the two ends. CDR3 DNA: TGTGCCAGCAGTGAAAGTTTGAGCGAGGGAAACACCATATATTTT. Its protein is CASSESLSEGNTIYF.

The V gene is TRBV5-1, the J gene TRBJ2-7; D not resolved. Trimming cost V 0 bases and J 1 base, with 8 bases left between them. The CDR3 covers 14 residues. CDR1 and CDR2 from the germline V gene are SGHRS and YFSETQ. The CDR3 DNA sequence: TGCGCCAGCAGCTTGGACGGTGAATCCTACGAGCAGTACTTC. Translating it yields CASSLDGESYEQYF.